The 29 T cell receptor beta chains listed next were all sequenced from one sample in a study of T cells in Graves' hyperthyroidism and ophthalmopathy. The investigators amplified TCR beta CDR3 regions from RNA transcripts. Initially, a first-round RT-PCR of the TCR CDR3 employed the HTBI primer set. TCRdb reanalysed the multiplex PCR reads using MiXCR and keeps one entry per CDR3 protein. The profile shows about 600,000 distinct CDR3 sequences, 13% to 15% of them singletons. Sequenced material: blood. The source of these receptors is a woman aged 50 to 60 with Graves' ophthalmopathy.

This clonotype was detected a few times. V gene TRBV9 combines with J gene TRBJ2-7, with a possible D match to TRBD2 (6 bases). CDR1 SGDLS and CDR2 YYNGEE come from the germline V gene. This CDR3 has 11 amino acids. With 4 bases removed from V and 7 bases from J, the gap between germline ends came to 9 bases. The DNA of the CDR3 is TGTGCCAGCAGCCCTGCGGGGGAGCAGTACTTC. Encoded protein: CASSPAGEQYF.

The chain uses TRBV9 and TRBJ2-1; a weak D match, TRBD2 (6 bases). Per germline, CDR1 SGDLS and CDR2 YYNGEE. Trimming pared 0 bases from V and 4 bases from J, leaving 11 bases between. There are 15 residues in the CDR3. The CDR3 region has the DNA TGTGCCAGCAGCGTAGAGGCGGGGCAATACAATGAGCAGTTCTTC. Translated, it gives CASSVEAGQYNEQFF.

Concerning this clonotype: A much larger clone sits a single nucleotide away, making a read error possible. This chain uses TRBV6-1 with TRBJ1-1; D is unclear. The length of the CDR3 is 15 residues. The V gene lost 5 bases and the J gene lost 6 bases, with 19 bases spanning the gap. The germline gives CDR1 MNHNS, CDR2 SASEGT. In DNA form, the CDR3 reads TGTGCCAGCAGTCTCCATCTGGGGAGGAGCGCTGAAGCTTTCTTT. Translated, it gives CASSLHLGRSAEAFF.

This clonotype was recorded at least ten times. The chain combines TRBV28 with TRBJ2-1, with 7 bases identical to TRBD2. CDR1 MDHEN and CDR2 SYDVKM come from the germline V gene. The CDR3 has 14 residues. J lost 6 bases, V lost 8 bases, and 10 bases had no gene match. CDR3 sequence reads: CASGGVFMGNEQFF. CDR3 DNA: TGTGCCAGCGGGGGGGTCTTCATGGGCAATGAGCAGTTCTTC.

The chain joins TRBV5-5 to TRBJ2-7; D may be TRBD2 (6 bases). Trimming cost V 0 bases and J 4 bases, with 17 bases left between them. There are 16 residues in the CDR3. Germline loops: CDR1 SGHKS, CDR2 YYEKEE (reference sequence). CDR3 region: CASSLGVSGTIYEQYF. The CDR3, as DNA: TGTGCCAGCAGCTTGGGTGTTAGCGGTACTATTTACGAGCAGTACTTC.

J is TRBJ2-5 and V is TRBV5-4; no definite D call. Germline V gives CDR1 SGHNT, CDR2 YYREEE (reference sequence). Trimming stripped 0 bases from V and 11 bases from J, with 17 bases between. This CDR3 is built from 14 residues. This CDR3 reads CASSLGGKPDHQYF. The CDR3 nucleotides are TGTGCCAGCAGCTTGGGTGGTAAGCCCGATCATCAGTACTTC.

The table lists this clonotype with a few counts. The gene calls are TRBV10-3 and TRBJ2-3; 10 nucleotides match TRBD2. The CDR3 is 18 amino acids. CDR1 and CDR2 from the germline V gene are ENHRY and SYGVKD. Germline trimming cut 3 bases from V and 4 bases from J; bases unmatched to any gene: 13. In nucleotides, the CDR3 is TGTGCCATCAGTGACTCTCAATGGGGGCTAGCGGGAGCAGATACGCAGTATTTT. Its protein product is CAISDSQWGLAGADTQYF.

This clonotype was seen many times. The rearrangement links TRBV12-3 or TRBV12-4 to TRBJ1-2; no clear D. There are 13 residues in the CDR3. The V end was cut by 1 base, the J end by 3 bases, with 6 bases between. CDR3 amino acids: CASSLGSHYGYTF. The CDR3 coding sequence is TGTGCCAGCAGTTTAGGGTCTCACTATGGCTACACCTTC.

This clonotype was seen a handful of times. A single base separates this from a much larger clone, so it may be a read error. V and J are TRBV6-2 or TRBV6-3 and TRBJ2-7; D gene unclear. The CDR3 consists of 11 residues. Germline CDR1 MNHEY, CDR2 SVGEGT. Trimming took 5 bases from V and 4 from J, leaving 6 bases between them. The CDR3 DNA follows: TGTGCCAGCAGTAACCTTTACGAGCAGTACTTC. This gives the protein CASSNLYEQYF.

This clonotype was recorded many times. The chain recombines TRBV7-2 with TRBJ2-2; 9 bases are a match to TRBD2. This CDR3 spans 16 amino acids. CDR1 SGHTA and CDR2 FQGNSA come from the germline V gene. J was trimmed by 2 bases and V by 10 bases; bases with no gene match: 11. The CDR3 loop is CAIHPSSGTNTGELFF. The CDR3 DNA reads TGTGCCATCCATCCATCTAGCGGGACAAACACCGGGGAGCTGTTTTTT. Together with reference TRBV7-2 and TRBJ2-2, the CDR3 gives the full variable domain: GAGVSQSPSNKVTEKGKDVELRCDPISGHTALYWYRQSLGQGLEFLIYFQGNSAPDKSGLPSDRFSAERTGGSVSTLTIQRTQQEDSAVYLCAIHPSSGTNTGELFFGEGSRLTVL.

This clonotype was detected ten times or more. The CDR3 loop is CASSVDSVLEQYF. DNA of the CDR3: TGTGCCAGCAGCGTAGATAGTGTTCTCGAGCAGTACTTC. V usage is TRBV9 and J usage is TRBJ2-7; D uncertain. Germline-derived CDR1 and CDR2 are SGDLS and YYNGEE. The ends were cut back, 0 bases at V and 6 bases at J, with 10 bases in the middle. The CDR3 covers 13 residues.

This clonotype occurred many times. The chain is built from TRBV29-1 and TRBJ2-5; 10 nucleotides match TRBD1. The CDR3 is 14 residues long. Germline V gene sequence: CDR1 SQVTM, CDR2 ANQGSEA. The junction had 7 bases not matched to a gene; V was cut back by 5 bases and J by 4 bases. The CDR3 nucleotides are TGCAGCGTTAGCACCGGGACAGGGGCAGAGACCCAGTACTTC. Amino acids: CSVSTGTGAETQYF.

The chain has TRBV5-5 and TRBJ1-1; 7 nucleotides match TRBD1. This CDR3 has 16 residues. The germline V gene encodes CDR1 SGHKS and CDR2 YYEKEE (reference sequence). V was pared by 4 bases and J by 0 bases, with 9 bases of the junction left unmatched. CDR3 bases: TGTGCCAGCAGCGATCCCGTGGGACAGATGAACACTGAAGCTTTCTTT. This sequence encodes CASSDPVGQMNTEAFF.

The rearrangement uses TRBV28 and TRBJ2-1; D is unclear. CDR1 is MDHEN, CDR2 SYDVKM, per germline. This CDR3 has 14 residues. V lost 2 bases to trimming and J lost 7 bases, with 12 bases between them. DNA for the CDR3: TGTGCCAGCAGTTTAGTTTTTGCCCGAAATGAGCAGTTCTTC. It is translated as CASSLVFARNEQFF.

The rearrangement links TRBV28 to TRBJ1-4; D remains ambiguous. The V and J ends lost 6 bases and 1 base respectively, with 9 bases between them. The CDR3 runs to 14 residues. The germline gives CDR1 MDHEN, CDR2 SYDVKM. Written as DNA, the CDR3 is TGTGCCAGCAGCCCCGCTGGAACTAATGAAAAACTGTTTTTT. Protein: CASSPAGTNEKLFF.

This clonotype was seen repeatedly, ten times or more. The rearrangement uses TRBV6-2 or TRBV6-3 and TRBJ2-2; D is uncertain. CDR1 and CDR2 (germline): MNHEY, SVGEGT. This CDR3 is built from 14 residues. Trimming stripped 8 bases from V and 2 bases from J, with 12 bases between. The CDR3: CASLRESNTGELFF. In nucleotides, the CDR3 is TGTGCCAGCTTAAGGGAAAGCAACACCGGGGAGCTGTTTTTT.

This clonotype showed up many times. This rearrangement joins TRBV6-1 to TRBJ1-1; weak D call: TRBD1 (5 bases). Germline CDR1 is MNHNS and CDR2 is SASEGT. The CDR3 sequence is 15 residues long. Trimming pared 5 bases from V and 5 bases from J, leaving 18 bases between. CDR3 loop: CASSFRGLERTEAFF. CDR3 DNA: TGTGCCAGCAGTTTCCGGGGACTCGAGAGAACTGAAGCTTTCTTT.

This clonotype has a count of ten or more. V gene TRBV15 combines with J gene TRBJ2-7; D not certain. The CDR3 has 14 residues. Germline CDR1 and CDR2: LNHNV and YYDKDF (reference sequence). The V end was cut by 4 bases, the J end by 1 base, with 11 bases between. CDR3: CATSKERPSYEQYF. CDR3 DNA: TGTGCCACCAGCAAGGAACGACCGTCCTACGAGCAGTACTTC.

This clonotype was observed many times. DNA for the CDR3: TGTGCCTACTCGGGACAGGCCTACGAGCAGTACTTC. Its protein product is CAYSGQAYEQYF. J is TRBJ2-7 and V is TRBV30, with 8 bases that match TRBD1. Germline CDR1 reads GTSNPN; CDR2 reads SVGIG (reference sequence). V lost 7 bases and J lost 2; bases outside the gene matches: 4. This CDR3 is built from 12 residues.

This clonotype was seen repeatedly, ten times or more. CDR3 DNA sequence: TGTGCCAGCAGCCCAGGGGCAGGGGGAGAGACCCAGTACTTC. Translation: CASSPGAGGETQYF. The J gene is TRBJ2-5, the V gene TRBV11-2; 7 bases are shared with TRBD1. Germline V gives CDR1 SGHAT, CDR2 FQNNGV. The V gene end was trimmed by 5 bases and the J gene end by 4 bases; junction bases not matched to a gene: 7. There are 14 residues in the CDR3.

This clonotype was seen many times. The chain links TRBV7-9 to TRBJ2-1; TRBD2 agrees at 7 bases. V shed 5 bases, J shed 7 bases, and the junction held 8 bases outside the gene matches. Germline V gene lookup returns CDR1 SEHNR and CDR2 FQNEAQ (reference sequence). The CDR3 loop spans 14 amino acids. CDR3 coding DNA: TGTGCCAGCAGCAAGCAGACTAGCCTAAATGAGCAGTTCTTC. This sequence encodes CASSKQTSLNEQFF.

The sample holds many counts of this clonotype. This sequence joins TRBV2 and TRBJ1-1; tentatively, D is TRBD1 (6 bases). Trimming stripped 8 bases from V and 3 bases from J, with 7 bases between. The CDR3 sequence is 11 residues long. Germline V gene sequence: CDR1 SNHLY, CDR2 FYNNEI. In nucleotides, the CDR3 is TGTGCCAGCCACAGGGACACTGAAGCTTTCTTT. Its translation: CASHRDTEAFF.

This clonotype was counted between two and nine times. This chain connects TRBV19 to TRBJ1-1; D gene uncertain. V lost 7 bases to trimming and J lost 3 bases, with 15 bases between them. This CDR3 is built from 14 residues. Germline V CDR1 and CDR2: LNHDA, SQIVND (reference sequence). The CDR3 region is CASKAAPLDTEAFF. The CDR3 coding sequence is TGTGCCAGTAAAGCGGCACCCCTTGACACTGAAGCTTTCTTT.

This clonotype has only a few counts. The rearrangement links TRBV20-1 to TRBJ2-6, with D perhaps being TRBD1 or TRBD2 (5 bases each). The CDR3 extends over 16 amino acids. CDR1 DFQATT and CDR2 SNEGSKA come from the germline V gene (reference sequence). Between the trimmed V and J ends, which lost 0 bases and 0 bases, there was a span of 9 bases. DNA of the CDR3: TGCAGTGCTAGAGATCAGGGAGACTCTGGGGCCAACGTCCTGACTTTC. It codes for CSARDQGDSGANVLTF.

This chain connects TRBV20-1 to TRBJ2-3; 11 bases align to TRBD2. The CDR3 length is 14 residues. With 6 bases clipped from V and 2 bases from J, the junction kept 4 bases outside the gene matches. Germline V lookup: CDR1 DFQATT, CDR2 SNEGSKA (reference sequence). The CDR3 loop is CSATLAGATDTQYF. CDR3 nucleotides: TGCAGTGCAACACTAGCGGGGGCCACAGATACGCAGTATTTT.

This clonotype has ten or more counts. This chain connects TRBV7-8 to TRBJ1-2; possible D gene TRBD1, 6 bases. The CDR3 runs to 15 residues. Trimming cost V 1 base and J 6 bases, with 15 bases left between them. Germline V gene sequence: CDR1 SGHVS, CDR2 FQNEAQ. CDR3 nucleotides: TGTGCCAGCAGCTTAGGAACGAGACAGGTGGATGGCTACACCTTC. Its translation: CASSLGTRQVDGYTF.

This clonotype came up many times. This rearrangement joins TRBV11-3 to TRBJ1-2; no firm D call. This CDR3 has 13 amino acids. Trimming cost V 5 bases and J 8 bases, with 15 bases left between them. Looked up from germline, CDR1 is SGHNT and CDR2 is YENEEA. CDR3 sequence reads: CASSPSASMGYTF. CDR3 nucleotide sequence: TGTGCCAGCAGCCCCTCTGCGTCCATGGGCTACACCTTC.

In this sample, this clonotype turned up a few times. This rearrangement joins TRBV29-1 to TRBJ2-7; TRBD1 aligns across 11 bases. CDR1 and CDR2 (germline): SQVTM, ANQGSEA. V shed 4 bases and J 7 bases; nucleotides not matched to a gene: 6. This CDR3 is 13 amino acids long. The CDR3 nucleotides read TGCAGCGTTGCAGGACAGGGGGCGGGTGAGCAGTACTTC. This codes for CSVAGQGAGEQYF.

This clonotype was seen repeatedly, ten times or more. The V call is TRBV28, the J call TRBJ2-6; D is ambiguous. V was shortened by 4 bases and J by 1 base, with 14 bases between the two germline ends. The CDR3 has 17 residues. Germline lookup yields CDR1 MDHEN and CDR2 SYDVKM. CDR3 DNA sequence: TGTGCCAGCAGTTCAACCCTGGTTGCTTCTGGGGCCAACGTCCTGACTTTC. Its translation: CASSSTLVASGANVLTF. The full variable domain, in which reference TRBV28 and TRBJ2-6 provide the parts outside the CDR3, is DVKVTQSSRYLVKRTGEKVFLECVQDMDHENMFWYRQDPGLGLRLIYFSYDVKMKEKGDIPEGYSVSREKKERFSLILESASTNQTSMYLCASSSTLVASGANVLTFGAGSRLTVL.